Each of the 25 T cell receptor beta chains below was sequenced from the same sample in a study of CD8+ T cells in alopecia areata. Treatment specified: oral pan-JAK inhibitor, 5-10 mg twice daily. RNA extraction was followed by reverse transcription into cDNA, which acted as the sequencing template. The repertoire was sequenced with immunoSEQ multiplex PCR; TCRdb's copy has only in-frame clones and lacks some. The sample lists a few hundred thousand clones; around 64% were seen once. Sample: CD4+ T cells sorted from blood, taken between weeks 51 and 52, from a patient treated with tofacitinib. The receptors originated from a human donor with alopecia areata.

The V gene is TRBV1, the J gene TRBJ1-3. TRBV1 is noted as a pseudogene. The CDR3 is 16 residues long. The chain's CDR3 is CTSSQDGAGSGNTIYF. The DNA of the CDR3 is TGCACCAGCAGCCAAGATGGCGCCGGCTCTGGAAACACCATATATTTT.

There are a few counts of this clone. The chain uses TRBV19 and TRBJ2-1; perhaps D is TRBD1 or TRBD2 (5 bases each). The CDR3 loop spans 17 amino acids. V dropped 6 bases and J dropped 2 bases, with 20 bases sitting between them. The V gene's germline CDR1 is LNHDA and CDR2 SQIVND (reference sequence). The CDR3 sequence is CASSQRGSSPTYNEQFF. CDR3 nucleotides: TGTGCCAGTAGCCAAAGGGGCTCTAGCCCCACCTACAATGAGCAGTTCTTC.

This chain connects TRBV28 to TRBJ1-5; tentative D call: TRBD1 (5 bases). There are 14 residues in the CDR3. V gave up 8 bases and J gave up 4 bases, with 15 bases separating them. CDR1 MDHEN and CDR2 SYDVKM come from the germline V gene. The CDR3 nucleotides are TGTGCCAGCGCCAATGGGGGGGGGAATCAGCCCCAGCATTTT. It is translated as CASANGGGNQPQHF.

In DNA form, the CDR3 reads TGCAGCGTCCGAGAGTCCCCCGGGACCACCGGGGAGCTGTTTTTT. Translating gives CSVRESPGTTGELFF. The chain links TRBV29-1 to TRBJ2-2; D is tentatively TRBD1 or TRBD2 (5 bases each). The germline CDR1 and CDR2 sequences are SQVTM and ANQGSEA. CDR3 length: 15 residues. The V gene lost 6 bases and the J gene lost 4 bases, with 18 bases spanning the gap.

The chain has TRBV2 and TRBJ2-7; D is unresolved. Germline V gives CDR1 SNHLY, CDR2 FYNNEI. This CDR3 region has 11 residues. V gave up 3 bases and J gave up 5 bases, with 5 bases separating them. In DNA, the CDR3 is TGTGCCAGCAGTGAGAGGCACGAGCAGTACTTC. It is translated as CASSERHEQYF.

V gene TRBV29-1 combines with J gene TRBJ2-3, with TRBD1 identical over 10 bases. The CDR3 runs 14 residues. Germline-derived CDR1 and CDR2 are SQVTM and ANQGSEA. V shed 8 bases, J shed 4 bases, and the junction held 9 bases outside the gene matches. The CDR3 is CSSAGTGVADTQYF. CDR3 in DNA: TGCAGCAGCGCCGGGACAGGGGTGGCAGATACGCAGTATTTT.

The chain combines TRBV6-5 with TRBJ2-5; TRBD1 matches 8 bases. Losses at the gene ends were 5 bases for V and 4 bases for J; bases not matched to a gene: 9. This CDR3 has 15 amino acids. CDR1 and CDR2 (germline): MNHEY, SVGAGI. The CDR3 reads CASSLRQGTGETQYF. The CDR3 DNA follows: TGTGCCAGCAGTCTTCGACAGGGGACGGGAGAGACCCAGTACTTC.

The V call is TRBV4-1, the J call TRBJ1-1, with 8 nucleotides matching TRBD1. The V gene's germline CDR1 is MGHRA and CDR2 YSYEKL. V dropped 2 bases and J dropped 4; count of bases not matched to a gene: 6. This CDR3 has 15 amino acids. The CDR3 here is CASSQSTGVSTEAFF. The CDR3 DNA reads as TGCGCCAGCAGCCAATCGACAGGGGTTAGCACTGAAGCTTTCTTT.

This clone came up a few times. Other DNA sequences in the sample encode the same CDR3. The rearrangement links TRBV29-1 to TRBJ2-7, with 8 bases fitting TRBD1. The CDR3 is 12 amino acids. The J segment lost 1 base and the V segment lost 6 bases, leaving 2 bases of the junction unmatched. CDR1 is SQVTM and CDR2 is ANQGSEA in the germline V gene. CDR3 DNA: TGCAGCGTCGGGACAGGTTCCTACGAGCAGTACTTC. This translates into CSVGTGSYEQYF.

This chain links TRBV30 with TRBJ1-6; 7 bases are shared with TRBD1. V shed 1 base, J shed 9 bases, and the junction held 3 bases outside the gene matches. The CDR3 covers 13 residues. The V gene's germline CDR1 is GTSNPN and CDR2 SVGIG (reference sequence). The CDR3 spells CAWSASGGSPLHF. CDR3 DNA sequence: TGTGCCTGGAGTGCCTCAGGGGGTTCACCCCTCCACTTT. The full variable domain, completed using reference TRBV30 and TRBJ1-6, is SQTIHQWPATLVQPVGSPLSLECTVEGTSNPNLYWYRQAAGRGLQLLFYSVGIGQISSEVPQNLSASRPQDRQFILSSKKLLLSDSGFYLCAWSASGGSPLHFGNGTRLTVT.

J is TRBJ2-5 and V is TRBV10-3; TRBD1 matches 10 bases. The CDR3 spans 16 residues. Germline values: CDR1 ENHRY, CDR2 SYGVKD. The J segment lost 2 bases and the V segment lost 11 bases, leaving 14 bases of the junction unmatched. CDR3 region: CASGQGEFRLQETQYF. DNA of the CDR3: TGTGCCTCCGGACAGGGGGAGTTTCGGTTACAAGAGACCCAGTACTTC.

The rearrangement links TRBV5-4 to TRBJ2-4; 8 bases fit TRBD1. CDR1 SGHNT and CDR2 YYREEE come from the germline V gene (reference sequence). There are 14 residues in the CDR3. The V and J ends lost 3 bases and 7 bases, in that order; junction bases with no gene match: 6. The CDR3: CASSSSGGRNIQYF. The DNA for the CDR3 is TGTGCCAGCAGCTCCTCAGGGGGCAGGAACATTCAGTACTTC.

The chain uses TRBV5-1 and TRBJ1-6; 9 bases are a match to TRBD1. Germline CDR1 and CDR2: SGHRS and YFSETQ. V dropped 3 bases and J dropped 10; count of bases not matched to a gene: 5. This CDR3 contains 14 residues. DNA of the CDR3: TGCGCCAGCAGCTCACAGGGGGCCGTGTCACCCCTCCACTTT. Translating it yields CASSSQGAVSPLHF.

V is TRBV7-9 and J is TRBJ2-2, with unresolved D. The CDR3 loop spans 11 amino acids. With 10 bases removed from V and 2 bases from J, the gap between germline ends came to 5 bases. Germline assignment: CDR1 SEHNR and CDR2 FQNEAQ (reference sequence). CDR3 residues: CATTNTGELFF. The CDR3 bases are TGTGCCACGACTAACACCGGGGAGCTGTTTTTT.

The rearrangement joins TRBV7-9 to TRBJ1-2, with D possibly matching TRBD1 (5 bases). CDR1 SEHNR and CDR2 FQNEAQ come from the germline V gene (reference sequence). V shed 10 bases and J shed 3 bases, with 12 bases lying between them. The CDR3 has 12 amino acids. CDR3 DNA: TGTGCCACCAGGGCAGGAGACTATGGCTACACCTTC. It specifies CATRAGDYGYTF.

Only a few counts were recorded for this clone. The genes are TRBV4-2 and TRBJ2-1; D is perhaps TRBD1 or TRBD2 (5 bases each). The CDR3 runs to 17 residues. Germline lookup yields CDR1 LGHNA and CDR2 YNFKEQ. Deletions cut 3 bases from V and 2 bases from J, with 17 bases between. CDR3 DNA: TGTGCCAGCAGCCAGGCGCCGGGACGGAGCACCTACAATGAGCAGTTCTTC. Translated: CASSQAPGRSTYNEQFF.

This rearrangement joins TRBV7-2 to TRBJ1-1; the D is unclear. CDR3 size: 15 residues. Germline V gene lookup returns CDR1 SGHTA and CDR2 FQGNSA. V was cut by 5 bases and J by 2 bases, with 15 bases left in between. CDR3 bases: TGTGCCAGCAGCCCGCTGGGAGTATTAAACACTGAAGCTTTCTTT. This translates into CASSPLGVLNTEAFF. Based on the CDR3 plus reference TRBV7-2 and TRBJ1-1, the full variable domain is GAGVSQSPSNKVTEKGKDVELRCDPISGHTALYWYRQSLGQGLEFLIYFQGNSAPDKSGLPSDRFSAERTGGSVSTLTIQRTQQEDSAVYLCASSPLGVLNTEAFFGQGTRLTVV.

CDR3 loop: CAWSPRNEQFF. The CDR3, as DNA: TGTGCCTGGAGTCCGCGGAATGAGCAGTTCTTC. The rearrangement joins TRBV30 to TRBJ2-1; D is uncertain. Trimming took off 2 bases at V and 7 bases at J, with 6 bases between the two ends. This CDR3 region has 11 residues. CDR1 is GTSNPN and CDR2 is SVGIG in the germline V gene (reference sequence).

The chain uses TRBV7-9 and TRBJ2-7; 8 nucleotides line up with TRBD1. Germline CDR1 reads SEHNR; CDR2 reads FQNEAQ (reference sequence). With V trimmed by 6 bases and J by 2 bases, 9 bases remained unmatched. The length of the CDR3 is 15 residues. The chain's CDR3 is CASSSDRGPTYEQYF. The CDR3 nucleotides are TGTGCCAGCAGTTCCGACAGGGGCCCCACCTACGAGCAGTACTTC.

The rearrangement links TRBV9 to TRBJ2-2; 10 nucleotides align to TRBD2. The CDR3 has 17 amino acids. The ends lost 4 bases at V and 2 bases at J; junction bases unmatched: 8. Germline V gene data show CDR1 as SGDLS and CDR2 as YYNGEE. CDR3: CASSPTVAGGNTGELFF. The CDR3 coding sequence is TGTGCCAGCAGCCCGACCGTAGCGGGGGGTAACACCGGGGAGCTGTTTTTT.

The sample holds one count of this clone. The CDR3 nucleotides read TGTGCCAGCAGCCAAGTCGTTGGCGGGGGGCAAGAGACCCAGTACTTC. Translation gives CASSQVVGGGQETQYF. The genes are TRBV4-2 and TRBJ2-5, with 8 nucleotides matching TRBD2. CDR3 length: 16 amino acids. V was clipped by 1 base and J by 2 bases; unmatched bases: 6. The germline V gene encodes CDR1 LGHNA and CDR2 YNFKEQ.

This clone was seen a handful of times. The gene calls are TRBV7-9 and TRBJ2-1; D is possibly TRBD1 (5 bases). Looked up from germline, CDR1 is SEHNR and CDR2 is FQNEAQ (reference sequence). Trimming cost V 0 bases and J 12 bases, with 9 bases left between them. The CDR3 is 12 residues long. In DNA form, the CDR3 reads TGTGCCAGCAGCTTAGCGTGGACATGGCAGTTCTTC. Amino acids: CASSLAWTWQFF.

V and J are TRBV27 and TRBJ2-1, with 14 positions matching TRBD2. This CDR3 contains 16 residues. V lost 5 bases and J lost 7; bases outside the gene matches: 7. Germline loops: CDR1 MNHEY, CDR2 SMNVEV (reference sequence). The CDR3 sequence is CASSIGLAGGLNEQFF. CDR3 DNA sequence: TGTGCCAGCAGTATCGGACTAGCGGGGGGCCTGAATGAGCAGTTCTTC.

The CDR3 protein is CASSVGSSSSTDTQYF. CDR3 sequence (DNA): TGTGCCAGCAGCGTGGGCTCCTCCTCTAGCACAGATACGCAGTATTTT. This rearrangement joins TRBV9 to TRBJ2-3; unclear D gene. This CDR3 is built from 16 residues. V was pared by 2 bases and J by 0 bases, with 13 bases between. The germline gives CDR1 SGDLS, CDR2 YYNGEE.

This sequence joins TRBV4-2 and TRBJ2-5; TRBD2 aligns across 9 bases. The CDR3 consists of 16 residues. The germline gives CDR1 LGHNA, CDR2 YNFKEQ. Germline trimming cut 3 bases from V and 1 base from J; bases unmatched to any gene: 6. CDR3 protein: CASSHGSGGLQETQYF. CDR3 nucleotides: TGTGCCAGCAGCCATGGTAGCGGGGGCCTCCAAGAGACCCAGTACTTC.